The rows below give T cell receptor beta chains drawn from one sample of a study of blood T cells in healthy people across ages. MiXCR, applied by TCRdb to the 5' RACE reads, yields one record per CDR3 protein. The sample holds approximately 770,000 distinct CDR3 sequences; about 62% are singletons and the top ten take about 20%. The source material was blood. These receptors were taken from a man aged 25-45 years in good health. Both conserved end residues are part of each CDR3. The D gene is left open where the match is weak. Clone size is not always given. Where it is, it says once, few, many or a class for expanded clones.

cdr3_length,j_call,clone_size,d_call,v_call,cdr3_nt,cdr3_aa
16,TRBJ2-1,once,.,TRBV7-2,TGTGCCAGCAGGCAACGTACAGGACTCTCCTACAATGAGCAGTTCTTC,CASRQRTGLSYNEQFF
14,TRBJ2-7,.,.,TRBV6-6,TGTGCCAGCAGTTACTCTCCGAGCTCCTCCGAGCAGTACTTC,CASSYSPSSSEQYF
15,TRBJ2-5,.,TRBD1,TRBV25-1,TGTGCCAGCAGTGACTTCGGGACAGGGATGGAGACCCAGTACTTC,CASSDFGTGMETQYF
14,TRBJ1-2,.,.,TRBV20-1,TGCAGTGCTAAGAAGTCACGGACCAACTATGGCTACACCTTC,CSAKKSRTNYGYTF
14,TRBJ2-2,.,TRBD2,TRBV6-4,TGTGCCAGCAGAAGGACTAGCCTCACCGGGGAGCTGTTTTTT,CASRRTSLTGELFF
14,TRBJ2-4,.,TRBD1,TRBV10-3,TGTGCTAAAACAGGGGCGCCCGCCAAAAACATTCAGTACTTC,CAKTGAPAKNIQYF
14,TRBJ1-2,.,.,TRBV10-3,TGTGCCATCAGTGAGGGGTTAGGGGACTATGGCTACACCTTC,CAISEGLGDYGYTF
14,TRBJ2-5,.,.,TRBV2,TGTGCCAGCAGTGAACGCCCCTCGGACGTGACCCAGTACTTC,CASSERPSDVTQYF
16,TRBJ2-7,.,TRBD2,TRBV7-9,TGTGCCAGCAGCTTCCCGACTAGCATCAGCTCCTACGAGCAGTACTTC,CASSFPTSISSYEQYF
11,TRBJ2-7,.,.,TRBV15,TGTGCCACCAGCAACGTCTACGAGCAGTACTTC,CATSNVYEQYF
9,TRBJ1-1,.,.,TRBV25-1,TGTGCCAGCGGGGAGGAAGCTTTCTTT,CASGEEAFF
14,TRBJ2-5,.,.,TRBV28,TGTGCCAGCAGTTTTAGGGGACTCAACAATGAGCAGTACTTC,CASSFRGLNNEQYF
15,TRBJ2-1,.,.,TRBV20-1,TGCAGTGCTAGAGATGGGGCAGGGAATTTCAAGGAGCAGTTCTTC,CSARDGAGNFKEQFF
15,TRBJ2-3,.,TRBD2,TRBV7-2,TGTGCCAGCAGCTTAGAGCGGGGGGGCACAGATACGCAGTATTTT,CASSLERGGTDTQYF
14,TRBJ2-3,.,TRBD2,TRBV10-3,TGTGCCATCAAGGTAGCGGGTCCCCCGGATACGCAGTATTTT,CAIKVAGPPDTQYF
12,TRBJ1-5,few,.,TRBV12-5,TGTGCTAGTGGCCCGAACAATCAGCCCCAGCATTTT,CASGPNNQPQHF
14,TRBJ2-1,.,.,TRBV7-2,TGTGCCAGCAGCTTAATGCTAGGCGACAATGAGCAGTTCTTC,CASSLMLGDNEQFF
15,TRBJ2-1,.,.,TRBV4-3,TGCGCCAGCAGCCACCTATTAACCCCCTACAATGAGCAGTTCTTC,CASSHLLTPYNEQFF
13,TRBJ1-2,.,.,TRBV3-1,TGTGCCAGCAGCGCCCGACAGAGTGAGGGCTACACCTTC,CASSARQSEGYTF
14,TRBJ2-4,.,.,TRBV7-2,TGTGCCAGCAGCGTCGAGTGGGGCAAAAACATTCAGTACTTC,CASSVEWGKNIQYF
15,TRBJ2-3,.,.,TRBV15,TGTGCCACCAGCAGAGGGGGGACTCCCACAGATACGCAGTATTTT,CATSRGGTPTDTQYF
13,TRBJ1-2,.,TRBD1,TRBV12-3/TRBV12-4,TGTGCCAGCACCGTAGGACAGGTCTGTGGCTACACCTTC,CASTVGQVCGYTF
13,TRBJ2-5,.,.,TRBV3-1,TGTGCCAGCAGCCAGTGGGGGGTAGAGACCCAGTACTTC,CASSQWGVETQYF
16,TRBJ1-5,few,.,TRBV4-1,TGCGCCAGCAGCCAAGATGGGGGGGTAGGCAATCAGCCCCAGCATTTT,CASSQDGGVGNQPQHF
20,TRBJ2-3,.,TRBD2,TRBV5-8,TGTGCCAGCAGCCCATCCCCAGCAGGTCTAGCGGGCCGCTTTGGAGATACGCAGTATTTT,CASSPSPAGLAGRFGDTQYF
14,TRBJ2-6,.,.,TRBV10-3,TGTGCCATCAGTGAGTCGGGAGGGGCCAACGTCCTGACTTTC,CAISESGGANVLTF
15,TRBJ2-1,.,TRBD2,TRBV12-3/TRBV12-4,TGTGCCAGCAGTATAGCGGGGCCCCCCAGGAATGAGCAGTTCTTC,CASSIAGPPRNEQFF